This TCR beta chain emerged from a study of cytomegalovirus exposure and HLA in healthy donors. The CDR3 spans 13 residues. The V end was cut by 6 bases, the J end by 4 bases, with 9 bases between. Amplification used 60 Vbeta primers and 13 Jbeta primers. This table comes from immunoSEQ multiplex PCR, and its TCRdb copy is limited to in-frame clones, with some not included. Among around 140,000 clones listed, 77% were seen once. The material sequenced was PBMCs. This TCR derives from a female donor in good health and CMV-seronegative. The genes are TRBV6-7 and TRBJ2-2; D possibly corresponds to TRBD1 (6 bases). TRBV6-7 is identified as an open reading frame with a role that is uncertain. CDR3 in DNA: TGTGCCAGCAGACAGGGCGTCACCGGGGAGCTGTTTTTT. It translates to CASRQGVTGELFF.